This T cell receptor beta chain was profiled in a study of shared clonotypes between healthy human individuals. General observations from the study: Estimated clonotype richness was generally higher in naive than memory subsets.

The CDR3 length is 13 residues. The V gene's germline CDR1 is SQVTM and CDR2 ANQGSEA. V lost 4 bases to trimming and J lost 6 bases, with 12 bases between them. On this clone: Its antigen is not identified.

Nashville, Tennessee was home to all donors, who were Caucasian adults. Some 30,000 T cell genomes, or approximately 200 ng DNA, went into the sorted-subset replicate PCRs. Assay used: immunoSEQ multiplex PCR; TCRdb lists only in-frame clones, some missing. The sample consists of about 770,000 clones, over 55% of them appearing once. This rearrangement joins TRBV29-1 to TRBJ2-2, with D unclear. Sequencing used memory CD4+ T cells sorted from blood. Subset given: CD45RA-negative fraction. The origin of this receptor is a young woman in good health. CDR3 sequence: CSVALSSAGELFF. The CDR3 bases are TGCAGCGTTGCACTCTCGTCGGCCGGGGAGCTGTTTTTT.